The following is a T cell receptor (beta chain) sequence with its context. The sample belongs to a study of blood T cell repertoires in COVID-19. Assay used: immunoSEQ multiplex PCR; TCRdb lists only in-frame clones, some missing. Of around 300,000 clones listed, nearly 90% were seen once; the top ten hold 1.5% to 2%. The V end was cut by 1 base, the J end by 6 bases, with 12 bases between. Germline loops: CDR1 KGHSH, CDR2 LQKENI. This CDR3 is 14 amino acids long. The clonotype comes from a woman under 30 with acute COVID-19. Sequenced: PBMCs or T cells enriched from blood (not recorded which). The chain carries TRBV18 and TRBJ1-1; TRBD1 is a possible D gene (6 bases). This chain's CDR3 is CASSPQTGQSEAFF. In DNA form, the CDR3 reads TGTGCCAGCTCACCACAAACCGGACAGTCTGAAGCTTTCTTT.